This is a list of T cell receptor beta chains from one sample in a study of radiotherapy plus CTLA-4 blockade in lung cancer. Sequenced by immunoSEQ multiplex PCR; TCRdb stores in-frame clones only, minus some. This table has 90,000 or so clones, approximately 84% appearing once. The material sequenced was peripheral blood, taken from a patient treated with radiotherapy plus ipilimumab. The receptors were gathered from a human donor with non-small cell lung cancer who had a partial response to radiotherapy plus ipilimumab. Both conserved end residues are part of each CDR3. Each record gives: V gene, clone size, CDR3 protein. Size values are once, few and many counts, or a class for expanded clones, and some rows have none.

TRBV27,once,CASSSSSGGELFF
TRBV5-6,-,CASSPVSPSSYEQYF
TRBV6-1,few,CASNDRMTLYEQYF
TRBV5-4,once,CASSPRLAANTGELFF
TRBV14,-,CASSPLPGYNEQFF
TRBV27,-,CASSLSAYRVPNSPLHF
TRBV2,-,CASSEQGYEQYF
TRBV6-1,-,CASSEGGVNQPQHF
TRBV6-6,-,CASSLPLAFAGELFF
TRBV28,-,CASWGTGDSYEQYF
TRBV28,-,CASSLQGRNQPQHF
TRBV11-2,-,CASSGRTATAFYEQYF
TRBV29-1,-,CSVGPPGKNIQYF
TRBV5-5,-,CASSLPGIIGETQYF
TRBV20-1,-,CSARLPGEQFF
TRBV2,-,CASSVGIDSNQPQHF
TRBV6-5,-,CASRDRRLYGYTF
TRBV12-5,few,CASGLMDSEAFF
TRBV18,-,CASPGVLARNTGELFF
TRBV7-8,-,CASSLEARNNEQFF
TRBV5-1,-,CASSFTGESYNEQFF
TRBV28,-,CASSGTPDIQYF
TRBV7-9,-,CASRSEAFF
TRBV30,-,CAWSVQSNYGYTF
TRBV28,-,CASSPNVIGGPSNYGYTF
TRBV5-1,-,CASSLVTRDSGFYGYTF
TRBV7-9,-,CASGREVYEQFF
TRBV5-1,-,CASRWEETQYF
TRBV28,-,CASSLRSGLNIQYF
TRBV28,-,CASSERTSGYTF
TRBV28,-,CASSPPVASSSYNEQFF
TRBV6-5,-,CASSSPGGSNQPQHF
TRBV5-4,-,CASSLTSGYSTDTQYF
TRBV2,once,CASRPQGRVPDTQYF
TRBV2,once,CASGTSPGGQPQHF